This entry concerns a single TCR beta chain. The antigen is unknown. This specimen belongs to a study of blood T cells in healthy people across ages. Study conclusions and caveats: Estimated diversity that came from one million T cells was considered an underestimate. PBMC samples, being unsorted, prevented any conclusive comparison of naive and antigen-experienced cells.

The length of the CDR3 is 16 residues. V was pared by 0 bases and J by 7 bases, with 8 bases of the junction left unmatched. Germline V gives CDR1 LNHNV, CDR2 YYDKDF (reference sequence). A second PCR of roughly 7 to 11 cycles used a sample-barcoded 5' primer and a J-beta primer mix. A template-switch adaptor that had 12 random nucleotides put a tag on each cDNA molecule. TCRdb re-called the 5' RACE reads through MiXCR, storing one row per CDR3 protein. The table has approximately 1.5 million distinct CDR3 sequences, about 35% seen once; the top ten hold 11%. The rearrangement joins TRBV15 to TRBJ1-2; 10 positions match TRBD1. The TCR was taken from a woman aged 25 to 39 in good health. Source material: blood. CDR3 in amino acids: CATSRDRTGGRIGYTF. DNA of the CDR3: TGTGCCACCAGCAGAGACCGGACAGGGGGAAGGATTGGCTACACCTTC.